This is a list of T cell receptor beta chains from one sample in a study of shared clonotypes between healthy human individuals. Repertoires were generated with immunoSEQ multiplex PCR, while TCRdb's copy carries only in-frame clones and drops some. The data show about 2.2 million clones, 85% to 95% seen once. The material sequenced was naive CD8+ T cells from PBMCs. Receptor source: a man in his late teens or twenties in good health. Some clones in this sample may be carry-over from other donors' samples. The CDR3 runs from the conserved cysteine through the conserved F or W. Each record gives: J gene, D gene, V gene, clone size, CDR3 protein, CDR3 DNA. A D gene is named only where the DNA matches it firmly. Clone sizes are given selectively: once, few, many, or a class where the clone is expanded.

TRBJ1-2	NA	TRBV19	once	CASSSTANYGYTF	TGTGCCAGTAGTAGTACAGCTAACTATGGCTACACCTTC
TRBJ1-2	NA	TRBV6-1	NA	CASSDLPTSRGYTF	TGTGCCAGCAGTGATCTACCCACCTCGCGCGGCTACACCTTC
TRBJ2-3	TRBD2	TRBV7-8	NA	CASSPREGLTDTQYF	TGTGCCAGCAGCCCCCGGGAGGGCCTCACAGATACGCAGTATTTT
TRBJ2-7	NA	TRBV27	NA	CASSLRMGLGLYEQYF	TGTGCCAGCAGTTTAAGGATGGGGCTGGGGCTTTACGAGCAGTACTTC
TRBJ2-2	TRBD2	TRBV6-5	NA	CASSGLERAGELFF	TGTGCCAGCAGTGGACTAGAAAGAGCCGGGGAGCTGTTTTTT
TRBJ2-1	TRBD2	TRBV6-1	NA	CASRNLAGTYNEQFF	TGTGCCAGCAGGAACTTAGCGGGCACGTACAATGAGCAGTTCTTC
TRBJ2-3	TRBD1	TRBV10-2	NA	CASSDRTGVADTQYF	TGCGCCAGCAGTGATAGGACAGGGGTGGCAGATACGCAGTATTTT
TRBJ1-1	NA	TRBV27	NA	CASRSGDTEAFF	TGTGCCAGCAGGTCAGGGGACACTGAAGCTTTCTTT
TRBJ1-1	NA	TRBV2	NA	CASSTFRSPGTEAFF	TGTGCCAGCAGTACGTTCCGGTCCCCGGGAACTGAAGCTTTCTTT
TRBJ2-7	NA	TRBV27	once	CASGPGVPYEQYF	TGTGCCAGCGGACCAGGGGTCCCCTACGAGCAGTACTTC
TRBJ2-3	TRBD2	TRBV27	NA	CASSPLLAGGFDTQYF	TGTGCCAGCAGTCCCCTACTAGCGGGAGGGTTTGATACGCAGTATTTT
TRBJ2-3	NA	TRBV30	once	CAAESSPDTQYF	TGTGCAGCAGAGAGCTCCCCAGATACGCAGTATTTT
TRBJ1-5	NA	TRBV19	once	CASSIGKNQPQHF	TGTGCCAGTAGTATTGGTAAAAATCAGCCCCAGCATTTT
TRBJ2-3	NA	TRBV7-6	once	CASSYIASSTDTQYF	TGTGCCAGCAGCTATATAGCTAGTAGCACAGATACGCAGTATTTT
TRBJ1-1	TRBD1	TRBV15	NA	CATSGGQGEAFF	TGTGCCACCAGCGGGGGACAGGGTGAAGCTTTCTTT
TRBJ1-1	NA	TRBV5-8	NA	CASSYDRMNTEAFF	TGTGCCAGCAGCTATGACAGAATGAACACTGAAGCTTTCTTT
TRBJ2-7	NA	TRBV28	NA	CASSFGGNPYEQYF	TGTGCCAGCAGTTTCGGCGGGAACCCCTACGAGCAGTACTTC
TRBJ2-3	NA	TRBV15	NA	CATSRVRAILITDTQYF	TGTGCCACCAGCAGGGTCCGGGCCATATTAATCACAGATACGCAGTATTTT
TRBJ2-2	NA	TRBV6-5	once	CASSYVGANTGELFF	TGTGCCAGCAGTTACGTGGGGGCGAACACCGGGGAGCTGTTTTTT
TRBJ1-2	TRBD1	TRBV29-1	once	CSVDPPGGPGYTF	TGCAGCGTTGACCCTCCAGGGGGCCCTGGCTACACCTTC
TRBJ2-1	NA	TRBV4-2	NA	CASSYRGQSSYNEQFF	TGTGCCAGCAGCTACCGGGGTCAGAGCTCCTACAATGAGCAGTTCTTC
TRBJ1-2	TRBD1	TRBV19	NA	CASSIEYWTGENYGYTF	TGTGCCAGTAGTATAGAATATTGGACAGGGGAAAACTATGGCTACACCTTC
TRBJ2-3	TRBD1	TRBV15	NA	CATSREDWDSSSTDTQYF	TGTGCCACCAGCAGAGAAGATTGGGACAGTTCTAGCACAGATACGCAGTATTTT
TRBJ2-2	NA	TRBV19	NA	CASRGVQYTGELFF	TGTGCCAGCAGAGGAGTGCAGTACACCGGGGAGCTGTTTTTT
TRBJ2-1	NA	TRBV30	NA	CAGSQEPINTNEQFF	TGTGCCGGTTCTCAGGAGCCCATCAACACGAATGAGCAGTTCTTC
TRBJ2-7	NA	TRBV28	NA	CASSFPGFEQYF	TGTGCCAGCAGCTTCCCAGGGTTCGAGCAGTACTTC
TRBJ2-1	NA	TRBV7-9	once	CASSGVVNEQFF	TGTGCCAGCAGCGGGGTTGTCAATGAGCAGTTCTTC
TRBJ2-1	TRBD1	TRBV18	NA	CASSRPGQPVDEQFF	TGTGCCAGCTCACGTCCGGGACAGCCTGTCGATGAGCAGTTCTTC
TRBJ2-1	TRBD2	TRBV7-8	NA	CASSLASGSGNEQFF	TGTGCCAGCAGCTTAGCGAGCGGGAGCGGGAATGAGCAGTTCTTC
TRBJ1-1	TRBD1	TRBV7-3	NA	CASSLNPPTGAMNTEAFF	TGTGCCAGCAGCTTAAACCCACCGACAGGGGCGATGAACACTGAAGCTTTCTTT
TRBJ2-2	NA	TRBV9	NA	CASSVGQGYTGELFF	TGTGCCAGCAGCGTAGGGCAGGGGTACACCGGGGAGCTGTTTTTT
TRBJ1-2	NA	TRBV7-2	NA	CASRPRTEFNYGYTF	TGTGCCAGCAGACCCAGGACAGAATTTAACTATGGCTACACCTTC
TRBJ1-1	NA	TRBV10-3	NA	CAIRDVLGSEAFF	TGTGCCATCCGAGACGTTTTGGGTTCTGAAGCTTTCTTT
TRBJ2-1	NA	TRBV7-2	NA	CASSLVGASSYNEQFF	TGTGCCAGCAGCTTAGTGGGGGCGAGCTCCTACAATGAGCAGTTCTTC
TRBJ2-6	TRBD2	TRBV27	NA	CASGDLGLAGVGANVLTF	TGTGCCAGCGGGGATTTGGGACTAGCGGGAGTTGGGGCCAACGTCCTGACTTTC
TRBJ2-2	TRBD1	TRBV7-9	NA	CASSSGQANTGELFF	TGTGCCAGCAGCTCGGGACAGGCGAACACCGGGGAGCTGTTTTTT
TRBJ2-1	TRBD2	TRBV7-7	NA	CASSPIDGTRAYNEQFF	TGTGCCAGCAGCCCAATTGACGGGACTAGGGCCTACAATGAGCAGTTCTTC
TRBJ2-3	NA	TRBV6-6	few	CASQFSNTDTQYF	TGTGCCAGCCAGTTCTCCAACACAGATACGCAGTATTTT
TRBJ1-1	NA	TRBV28	NA	CASSNGEGLSFF	TGTGCCAGCAGTAACGGGGAGGGGTTGTCTTTCTTT
TRBJ1-6	NA	TRBV4-1	NA	CASSQVTGYNSPLHF	TGCGCCAGCAGCCAAGTCACAGGGTATAATTCACCCCTCCACTTT
TRBJ1-5	NA	TRBV19	NA	CASSMITGFRNQPQHF	TGTGCCAGTAGTATGATCACAGGGTTTCGCAATCAGCCCCAGCATTTT
TRBJ1-1	NA	TRBV27	NA	CASSPFPLPTVNTEAFF	TGTGCCAGCAGTCCTTTCCCCCTCCCGACAGTGAACACTGAAGCTTTCTTT
TRBJ2-7	TRBD1	TRBV7-9	NA	CASSFQKSGTGPYEQYF	TGTGCCAGCAGCTTCCAAAAATCCGGGACAGGACCCTACGAGCAGTACTTC
TRBJ1-1	TRBD1	TRBV5-6	NA	CASSLPGGKSFF	TGTGCCAGCAGCTTGCCAGGGGGCAAGTCTTTCTTT
TRBJ2-7	TRBD1	TRBV27	once	CASSPRQGVYEQYF	TGTGCCAGCAGTCCGCGACAGGGGGTCTACGAGCAGTACTTC
TRBJ1-1	NA	TRBV28	NA	CASRAGVATEAFF	TGTGCCAGCAGGGCAGGGGTGGCCACTGAAGCTTTCTTT
TRBJ2-5	NA	TRBV7-8	NA	CASSPTLAPPETQYF	TGTGCCAGCAGCCCTACCTTAGCGCCCCCGGAGACCCAGTACTTC
TRBJ2-7	NA	TRBV29-1	once	CSAIQGWTEYF	TGCAGCGCCATCCAAGGGTGGACGGAGTACTTC
TRBJ2-1	NA	TRBV6-1	NA	CASISGRYNEQFF	TGTGCCAGCATTAGCGGCCGATACAATGAGCAGTTCTTC